The 14 T cell receptor beta chains given below trace back to one sample, sequenced in a study of blood T cell repertoires in COVID-19. Generated by immunoSEQ multiplex PCR, the TCRdb table keeps only in-frame clones and is missing some. The sample gives around 260,000 clones, over 75% of which show up once; approximately 10% is in the top ten. Specimen: peripheral blood. The source of these receptors is a woman aged 70 to 79 with COVID-19, enrolled during active disease.

The chain joins TRBV9 to TRBJ2-1, with D perhaps matching TRBD1 (5 bases). The CDR3 is 15 residues long. Between the trimmed V and J ends, which lost 6 bases and 4 bases, there was a span of 17 bases. Germline assignment: CDR1 SGDLS and CDR2 YYNGEE. CDR3 DNA sequence: TGTGCCAGCAACCCCGGCAGGGCGAAATACAATGAGCAGTTCTTC. The encoded protein is CASNPGRAKYNEQFF.

The chain couples TRBV10-3 to TRBJ1-1; no definite D call. Trimming removed 0 bases at V and 1 base at J, with 6 bases between. The CDR3 is made up of 14 amino acids. CDR1 and CDR2 from the germline V gene are ENHRY and SYGVKD. The CDR3 protein is CAISESGGNTEAFF. Here the CDR3 DNA reads TGTGCCATCAGTGAGTCCGGAGGGAACACTGAAGCTTTCTTT.

The chain recombines TRBV28 with TRBJ1-2, with a tentative D call TRBD1 (6 bases). CDR1 MDHEN and CDR2 SYDVKM come from the germline V gene. The V end was cut by 7 bases, the J end by 10 bases, with 22 bases between. CDR3 length equals 14 residues. The CDR3 protein is CASTPQGRLFAYTF. CDR3 DNA sequence: TGTGCCAGCACCCCCCAGGGGCGACTATTTGCCTACACCTTC.

The DNA for the CDR3 is TGTGCCAGCAGCGTAGGCGGACAGGGGGCCCACGAGCAGTACTTC. Translation gives CASSVGGQGAHEQYF. The chain couples TRBV9 to TRBJ2-7; 11 positions agree with TRBD1. The germline CDR1 and CDR2 sequences are SGDLS and YYNGEE. J was trimmed by 5 bases and V by 0 bases; bases with no gene match: 4. This CDR3 comprises 15 residues.

The chain employs TRBV9 and TRBJ2-1; tentative D call: TRBD2 (7 bases). In germline, CDR1 is SGDLS, CDR2 YYNGEE. The V end lost 3 bases, the J end lost 2 bases, and 9 bases lay between the germline ends. This CDR3 is built from 14 residues. The CDR3 is CASSGGGPYNEQFF. The CDR3 DNA reads as TGTGCCAGCAGCGGCGGGGGCCCCTACAATGAGCAGTTCTTC.

The DNA for the CDR3 is TGCGCCAGCAGCCAACAGACGGGGAATCAGCCCCAGCATTTT. It codes for CASSQQTGNQPQHF. The V gene is TRBV4-3, the J gene TRBJ1-5; no clear D. V gave up 2 bases and J gave up 4 bases, with 9 bases separating them. Germline CDR1 and CDR2: LGHNA and YSLEER. The CDR3 runs 14 residues.

This chain links TRBV10-3 with TRBJ2-3; 10 nucleotides line up with TRBD2. The CDR3 extends over 16 amino acids. V trimming: 3 bases; J trimming: 0 bases; junction bases outside the gene matches: 3. The germline V gene has CDR1 ENHRY and CDR2 SYGVKD. The CDR3 DNA follows: TGTGCCATCAGTGATAGCGGGAGGACTAGCACAGATACGCAGTATTTT. This translates into CAISDSGRTSTDTQYF.

The CDR3 DNA reads as TGTGCCAGCAGTGTTGTTAGCGGGACCCTAAGGTCGTACAATGAGCAGTTCTTC. It translates to CASSVVSGTLRSYNEQFF. The rearrangement uses TRBV2 and TRBJ2-1; 8 nucleotides match TRBD2. Germline V lookup: CDR1 SNHLY, CDR2 FYNNEI. Trimming removed 4 bases from V and 4 bases from J; junction bases left unmatched: 15. CDR3 size: 18 residues.

V is TRBV7-2 and J is TRBJ1-5; D is undetermined. Germline loops: CDR1 SGHTA, CDR2 FQGNSA. Trimming cost V 2 bases and J 0 bases, with 5 bases left between them. The CDR3 sequence is 14 residues long. CDR3 protein: CASSLLLSNQPQHF. CDR3 DNA: TGTGCCAGCAGCTTACTCCTTAGCAATCAGCCCCAGCATTTT. The whole variable domain, filled in from reference TRBV7-2 and TRBJ1-5, reads GAGVSQSPSNKVTEKGKDVELRCDPISGHTALYWYRQSLGQGLEFLIYFQGNSAPDKSGLPSDRFSAERTGGSVSTLTIQRTQQEDSAVYLCASSLLLSNQPQHFGDGTRLSIL.

Written as DNA, the CDR3 is TGTGCCAGCTCGCCCGGTGGGGGGACCTACGAGCAGTACTTC. This gives the protein CASSPGGGTYEQYF. The V gene is TRBV19, the J gene TRBJ2-7; the D gene is possibly TRBD2 (6 bases). The CDR3 length is 14 residues. The germline V and J ends were trimmed by 9 bases and 2 bases, with 17 bases remaining between them. Per the germline V gene, CDR1 is LNHDA and CDR2 is SQIVND (reference sequence).

Comment on this clone: The same CDR3 arises from other DNA sequences in this sample as well. The chain combines TRBV3-1 (or the pseudogene TRBV3-2) with TRBJ2-7; 11 bases map to TRBD2. J lost 4 bases, V lost 4 bases, and 3 bases had no gene match. The CDR3 sequence is 14 residues long. From germline, CDR1 is LGHDT and CDR2 YNNKEL (reference sequence). This CDR3 is CASSPRTSGYEQYF. The CDR3 DNA is TGTGCCAGCAGCCCACGGACTAGCGGGTACGAGCAGTACTTC.

This clone was picked up many times. The chain has TRBV5-1 and TRBJ2-7; the match to TRBD2 covers 12 bases. CDR1 SGHRS and CDR2 YFSETQ come from the germline V gene. Trimming at V came to 0 bases and at J to 6 bases, leaving 4 bases not matched to a gene. This CDR3 contains 15 residues. The CDR3 sequence is CASSLGGLAGSEQYF. The CDR3 DNA is TGCGCCAGCAGCTTGGGGGGACTAGCGGGCTCCGAGCAGTACTTC. The whole variable domain, filled in from reference TRBV5-1 and TRBJ2-7, reads KAGVTQTPRYLIKTRGQQVTLSCSPISGHRSVSWYQQTPGQGLQFLFEYFSETQRNKGNFPGRFSGRQFSNSRSEMNVSTLELGDSALYLCASSLGGLAGSEQYFGPGTRLTVT.

The chain has TRBV27 and TRBJ2-7; TRBD2 is a possible D gene (6 bases). Trimming stripped 4 bases from V and 7 bases from J, with 20 bases between. Germline CDR1 reads MNHEY; CDR2 reads SMNVEV (reference sequence). The CDR3 covers 15 residues. CDR3 residues: CASSSIGTVGGEQYF. CDR3 nucleotides: TGTGCCAGCAGTTCCATTGGGACGGTGGGGGGAGAGCAGTACTTC.

This chain joins TRBV5-5 and TRBJ1-1, with D unclear. V shed 0 bases and J shed 10 bases, with 13 bases lying between them. Germline V gene data show CDR1 as SGHKS and CDR2 as YYEKEE (reference sequence). CDR3 length equals 13 residues. In DNA form, the CDR3 reads TGTGCCAGCAGCTTGGACGGTATTGGAGGAGCTTTCTTT. Encoded protein: CASSLDGIGGAFF.